The clone carrying this T cell receptor (beta chain) was picked up one time. The V gene's germline CDR1 is SEHNR and CDR2 FQNEAQ (reference sequence). The CDR3 totals 11 residues. V shed 4 bases and J shed 6 bases, with 7 bases lying between them. The data are from a study of cytomegalovirus exposure and HLA in healthy donors. Amplification used 60 Vbeta primers and 13 Jbeta primers. The protocol was immunoSEQ multiplex PCR, while the TCRdb copy is restricted to in-frame clones and leaves out a portion. Of approximately 160,000 clones in the sample, approximately 80% were seen once. The sequenced sample was PBMCs. The TCR sequence derives from a man aged 18 to 30 in good health and CMV-seronegative. The V and J genes are TRBV7-9 and TRBJ2-7, with D hard to call. The CDR3 sequence: CASSSGPEQYF. The DNA for the CDR3 is TGTGCCAGCAGCTCCGGTCCCGAGCAGTACTTC.